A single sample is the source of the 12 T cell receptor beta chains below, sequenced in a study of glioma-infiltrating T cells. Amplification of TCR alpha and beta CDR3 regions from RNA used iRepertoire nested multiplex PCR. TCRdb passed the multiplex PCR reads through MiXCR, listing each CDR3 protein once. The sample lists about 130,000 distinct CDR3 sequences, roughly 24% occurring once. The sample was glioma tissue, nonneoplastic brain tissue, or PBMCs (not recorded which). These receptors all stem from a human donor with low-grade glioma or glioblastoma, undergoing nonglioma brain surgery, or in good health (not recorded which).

The CDR3 nucleotides are TGTGCCACCTACCCGGGACAGGGAGAATGGTTCCAGGAGACCCAGTACTTC. This sequence encodes CATYPGQGEWFQETQYF. J is TRBJ2-5 and V is TRBV15, with 9 bases that match TRBD1. This CDR3 is built from 17 residues. J was trimmed by 5 bases and V by 8 bases; bases with no gene match: 18. CDR1 and CDR2 (germline): LNHNV, YYDKDF (reference sequence).

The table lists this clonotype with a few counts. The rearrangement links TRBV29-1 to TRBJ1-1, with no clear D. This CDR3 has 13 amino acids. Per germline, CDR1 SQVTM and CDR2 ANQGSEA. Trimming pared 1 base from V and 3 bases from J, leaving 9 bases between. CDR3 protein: CSVEGPRDTEAFF. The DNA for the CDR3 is TGCAGCGTTGAAGGGCCCCGGGACACTGAAGCTTTCTTT.

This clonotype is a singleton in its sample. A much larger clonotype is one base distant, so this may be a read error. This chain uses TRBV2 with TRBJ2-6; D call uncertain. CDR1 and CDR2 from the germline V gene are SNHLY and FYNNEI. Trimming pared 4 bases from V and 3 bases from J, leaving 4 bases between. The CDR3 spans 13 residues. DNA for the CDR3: TGTGCCAGCAGTGGTGGTGGGGCCAACGTCCTGACTTTC. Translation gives CASSGGGANVLTF.

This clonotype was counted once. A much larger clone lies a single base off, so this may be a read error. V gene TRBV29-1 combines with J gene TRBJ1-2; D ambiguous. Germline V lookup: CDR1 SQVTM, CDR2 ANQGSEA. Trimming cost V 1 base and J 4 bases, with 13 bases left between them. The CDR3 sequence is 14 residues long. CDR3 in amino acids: CSVEVPAPSYGYTF. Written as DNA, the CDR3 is TGCAGCGTTGAAGTTCCGGCCCCCAGCTATGGCTACACCTTC.

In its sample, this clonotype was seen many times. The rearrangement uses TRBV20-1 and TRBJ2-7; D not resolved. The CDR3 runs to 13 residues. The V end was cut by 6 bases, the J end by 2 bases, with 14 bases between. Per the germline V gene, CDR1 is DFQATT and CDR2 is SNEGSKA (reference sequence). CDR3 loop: CSAPYDPTYEQYF. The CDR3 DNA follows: TGCAGTGCCCCTTATGACCCAACCTACGAGCAGTACTTC.

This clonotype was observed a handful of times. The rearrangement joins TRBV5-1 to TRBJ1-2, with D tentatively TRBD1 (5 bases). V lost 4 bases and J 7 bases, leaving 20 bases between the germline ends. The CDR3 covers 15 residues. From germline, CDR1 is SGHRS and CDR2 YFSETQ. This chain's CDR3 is CASSPWGRGAIGYTF. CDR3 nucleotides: TGCGCCAGCAGCCCATGGGGACGGGGCGCTATTGGCTACACCTTC.

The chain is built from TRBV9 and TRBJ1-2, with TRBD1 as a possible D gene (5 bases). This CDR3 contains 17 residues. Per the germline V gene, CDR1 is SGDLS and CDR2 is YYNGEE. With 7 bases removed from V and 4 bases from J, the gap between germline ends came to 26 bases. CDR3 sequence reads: CASYGAASGASGYGYTF. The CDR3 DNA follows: TGTGCCAGCTACGGGGCGGCCAGCGGCGCATCAGGCTATGGCTACACCTTC.

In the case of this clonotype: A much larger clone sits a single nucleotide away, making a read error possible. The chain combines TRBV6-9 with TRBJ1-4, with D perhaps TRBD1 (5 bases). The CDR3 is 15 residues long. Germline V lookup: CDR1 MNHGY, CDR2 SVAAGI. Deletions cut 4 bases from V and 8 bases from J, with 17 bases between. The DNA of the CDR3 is TGTGCCAGCAGTTTTAGACGGGGCGGAAGGGAAAAACTGTTTTTT. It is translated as CASSFRRGGREKLFF.

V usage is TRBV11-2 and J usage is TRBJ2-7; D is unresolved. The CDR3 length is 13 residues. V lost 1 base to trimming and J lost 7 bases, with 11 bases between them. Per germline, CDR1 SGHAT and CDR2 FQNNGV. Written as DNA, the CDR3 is TGTGCCAGCAGCTTAGGTATGATGAGAGAGCAGTACTTC. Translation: CASSLGMMREQYF.

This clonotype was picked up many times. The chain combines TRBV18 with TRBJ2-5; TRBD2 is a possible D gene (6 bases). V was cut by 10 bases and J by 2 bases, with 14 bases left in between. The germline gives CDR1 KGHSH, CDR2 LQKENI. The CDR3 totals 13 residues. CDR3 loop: CATTLAPQETQYF. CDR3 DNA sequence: TGTGCCACCACACTAGCACCGCAAGAGACCCAGTACTTC.

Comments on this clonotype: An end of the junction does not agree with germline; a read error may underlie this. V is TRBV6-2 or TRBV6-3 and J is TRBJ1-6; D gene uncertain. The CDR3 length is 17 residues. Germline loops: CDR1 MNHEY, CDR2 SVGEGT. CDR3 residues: CASSDGKARIYNSPLHF. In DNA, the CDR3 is TGTGCCAGCAGTGATGGGAAGGCCCGGATTTATAATTCGCCCCTCCACTTT.

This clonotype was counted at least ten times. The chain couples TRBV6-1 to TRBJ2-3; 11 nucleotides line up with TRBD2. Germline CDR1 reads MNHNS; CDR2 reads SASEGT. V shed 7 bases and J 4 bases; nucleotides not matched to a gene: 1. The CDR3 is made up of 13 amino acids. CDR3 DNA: TGTGCCAGCAAACTAGCGGGAGCAGATACGCAGTATTTT. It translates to CASKLAGADTQYF.